This T cell receptor (beta chain) comes out of a study of cytomegalovirus exposure and HLA in healthy donors. This clone was picked up one time. Antigen unknown. The primer mix had 60 Vbeta and 13 Jbeta primers. Measured with immunoSEQ multiplex PCR; TCRdb has only the in-frame clones, and not every one. In the table there are roughly 100,000 clones, under 80% of which are singletons. Regarding the study as a whole: Later on, an analysis tied 18,000 or so TCR beta sequences to HLA alleles at 0.05 false discovery rate. According to a later analysis, donors in an Asian-associated ancestry cluster reportedly had fewer N-insertions than the roughly 660-donor mean. Under in vitro conditions, a few CMV-associated chains were confirmed as specific for CMV antigens. In presence/absence analyses, roughly uniform sequencing depth across donors was assumed.

The CDR3 spans 13 residues. Between the trimmed V and J ends, which lost 0 bases and 3 bases, there was a span of 4 bases. Germline V lookup: CDR1 SGHTA, CDR2 FQGNSA. The chain combines TRBV7-2 with TRBJ2-3; D is unclear. The receptor's source is a woman aged 18 to 35 in good health and CMV-seropositive. Input material: PBMCs. The CDR3 loop is CASSLALTDTQYF. CDR3 nucleotides: TGTGCCAGCAGCTTAGCGCTAACAGATACGCAGTATTTT.